The 29 T cell receptor beta chains reported below all come from one sample, sequenced in a study of response to subunit inactivated influenza vaccine. TCRdb used MiXCR to reprocess the RT-PCR reads, holding one entry per CDR3 protein. The table has about 800,000 distinct CDR3 sequences, 21% seen once; the top ten hold roughly 10%. Sequencing was performed on PBMCs from blood, taken roughly 5 days after vaccination. These receptors came from a man aged 50-60 years who received an inactivated influenza vaccine.

This clonotype has more than one count but fewer than ten. The chain employs TRBV20-1 and TRBJ2-3, with TRBD1 matching 7 bases. V lost 5 bases and J lost 1; bases outside the gene matches: 6. This CDR3 comprises 14 residues. Germline CDR1 and CDR2: DFQATT and SNEGSKA (reference sequence). CDR3 nucleotide sequence: TGCAGTGCTGCCAGACAGGGCGGCACAGATACGCAGTATTTT. Its protein is CSAARQGGTDTQYF.

This clonotype was counted between two and nine times. This chain uses TRBV5-1 with TRBJ2-1, with D perhaps TRBD1 (5 bases). Germline V CDR1 and CDR2: SGHRS, YFSETQ. V gave up 0 bases and J gave up 3 bases, with 10 bases separating them. This CDR3 is 15 amino acids long. In DNA, the CDR3 is TGCGCCAGCAGCTTGGCCGGACACCACTACAATGAGCAGTTCTTC. The encoded protein is CASSLAGHHYNEQFF.

This clonotype has a count of ten or more. The V and J genes are TRBV29-1 and TRBJ1-5; TRBD1 matches 7 bases. J gave up 5 bases and V 6 bases, and 4 bases lay outside the gene matches. The CDR3 spans 12 residues. The germline gives CDR1 SQVTM, CDR2 ANQGSEA. The CDR3 DNA reads TGCAGCGTGGGACAGCGAGATCAGCCCCAGCATTTT. Translating gives CSVGQRDQPQHF.

This clonotype has only one observation. The chain joins TRBV6-1 to TRBJ2-1; 10 bases map to TRBD2. Trimming cost V 8 bases and J 6 bases; bases outside gene matches: 7. CDR1 is MNHNS, CDR2 SASEGT, per germline. The CDR3 runs to 14 residues. For the CDR3, the DNA is TGTGCCAGCGGTCCTAGCGGGAGTGTCAATGAGCAGTTCTTC. Protein sequence: CASGPSGSVNEQFF.

This clonotype was detected many times. V usage is TRBV7-9 and J usage is TRBJ1-5; D is unresolved. Germline values: CDR1 SEHNR, CDR2 FQNEAQ (reference sequence). The V end was cut by 1 base, the J end by 6 bases, with 4 bases between. This CDR3 is built from 12 residues. The CDR3 DNA follows: TGTGCCAGCAGCTTAGGAGCTCAGCCCCAGCATTTT. Its translation is CASSLGAQPQHF.

The rearrangement joins TRBV7-2 to TRBJ2-7; maybe TRBD1 (6 bases). V was pared by 2 bases and J by 1 base, with 9 bases between. The germline CDR1 and CDR2 sequences are SGHTA and FQGNSA. This CDR3 comprises 14 residues. The CDR3, as DNA: TGTGCCAGCAGCTTAAACGGACAGTCCTACGAGCAGTACTTC. Translation gives CASSLNGQSYEQYF.

This clonotype was observed many times. The chain has TRBV7-9 and TRBJ2-3; 7 bases align to TRBD2. J gave up 9 bases and V 1 base, and 4 bases lay outside the gene matches. There are 13 residues in the CDR3. CDR1 is SEHNR, CDR2 FQNEAQ, per germline (reference sequence). The CDR3 nucleotides are TGTGCCAGCAGCTTAGTTGCGGGAGACACGCAGTATTTT. Protein product: CASSLVAGDTQYF.

This clonotype was counted between two and nine times. Here the CDR3 reads CAGTGRTYEQYF. The CDR3 DNA sequence: TGTGCAGGGACAGGGCGGACCTACGAGCAGTACTTC. The rearrangement uses TRBV30 and TRBJ2-7; TRBD1 aligns across 9 bases. Looked up from germline, CDR1 is GTSNPN and CDR2 is SVGIG (reference sequence). The CDR3 is made up of 12 amino acids. Full variable domain (rest looked up from reference TRBV30 and TRBJ2-7): SQTIHQWPATLVQPVGSPLSLECTVEGTSNPNLYWYRQAAGRGLQLLFYSVGIGQISSEVPQNLSASRPQDRQFILSSKKLLLSDSGFYLCAGTGRTYEQYFGPGTRLTVT.

The CDR3 region is CAISPRGDPYNEQFF. In DNA form, the CDR3 reads TGTGCCATCAGTCCCCGGGGGGACCCCTACAATGAGCAGTTCTTC. V usage is TRBV10-3 and J usage is TRBJ2-1; 7 nucleotides align to TRBD2. Germline V gene sequence: CDR1 ENHRY, CDR2 SYGVKD. The V gene end was trimmed by 5 bases and the J gene end by 2 bases; junction bases not matched to a gene: 6. The CDR3 loop spans 15 amino acids.

This clonotype came up many times. The CDR3: CASSQGDGMYEQYF. CDR3 nucleotide sequence: TGTGCCAGCAGCCAAGGGGACGGGATGTACGAGCAGTACTTC. The chain recombines TRBV4-2 with TRBJ2-7; D tentatively reads TRBD1 or TRBD2 (5 bases each). CDR3 size: 14 residues. The germline V gene has CDR1 LGHNA and CDR2 YNFKEQ. Trimming took 1 base from V and 4 from J, leaving 11 bases between them.

The J gene is TRBJ2-1, the V gene TRBV29-1; 10 positions match TRBD2. The CDR3 spans 15 residues. V lost 1 base and J lost 8; bases outside the gene matches: 8. Germline CDR1 SQVTM, CDR2 ANQGSEA. The CDR3 DNA is TGCAGCGTTGAAGGCCCTAGCGGGAGTATCGATGAGCAGTTCTTC. It translates to CSVEGPSGSIDEQFF.

This chain uses TRBV20-1 with TRBJ2-3; 8 bases line up with TRBD2. V gave up 2 bases and J gave up 0 bases; unmatched junction bases: 10. CDR3 length equals 17 residues. Germline CDR1 and CDR2: DFQATT and SNEGSKA (reference sequence). The CDR3 sequence: CSARPLGLADSTDTQYF. The CDR3 DNA is TGCAGTGCTAGACCTCTAGGACTAGCAGATAGCACAGATACGCAGTATTTT.

The gene calls are TRBV20-1 and TRBJ1-2, with a weak D call TRBD1 (5 bases). Germline-derived CDR1 and CDR2 are DFQATT and SNEGSKA (reference sequence). The CDR3 extends over 15 amino acids. Trimming took 0 bases from V and 4 from J, leaving 15 bases between them. The CDR3 protein is CSARDRGSGGYGYTF. In DNA, the CDR3 is TGCAGTGCTAGAGATCGAGGCTCGGGGGGCTATGGCTACACCTTC.

CDR3 protein: CASSPFSGLEAFF. CDR3 nucleotide sequence: TGTGCCAGCTCACCATTCTCTGGGTTGGAAGCTTTCTTT. The V gene is TRBV18, the J gene TRBJ1-1; D is undetermined. Trimming cost V 2 bases and J 8 bases, with 12 bases left between them. The germline gives CDR1 KGHSH, CDR2 LQKENI. This CDR3 contains 13 residues.

This clonotype was found a few times. The chain combines TRBV29-1 with TRBJ1-1; TRBD1 agrees at 8 bases. V gave up 4 bases and J gave up 4 bases; unmatched junction bases: 5. Germline V gene lookup returns CDR1 SQVTM and CDR2 ANQGSEA. The length of the CDR3 is 13 residues. CDR3 sequence reads: CSVAGGGVTEAFF. CDR3 nucleotide sequence: TGCAGCGTTGCAGGGGGCGGCGTCACTGAAGCTTTCTTT.

Only a few counts were recorded for this clonotype. The V gene is TRBV7-2, the J gene TRBJ1-1, with D hard to call. The CDR3 length is 15 residues. Germline V gives CDR1 SGHTA, CDR2 FQGNSA. V was clipped by 1 base and J by 4 bases, with 13 bases between them. The CDR3 region is CASSLVLDLGTEAFF. Here the CDR3 DNA reads TGTGCCAGCAGCTTAGTCCTGGATTTGGGCACTGAAGCTTTCTTT.

CDR3 amino acids: CASRTSGMSEQFF. CDR3 nucleotides: TGTGCCAGTCGGACTAGCGGGATGTCTGAGCAGTTCTTC. This chain links TRBV6-2 or TRBV6-3 with TRBJ2-1, with 12 bases fitting TRBD2. Trimming took 9 bases from V and 9 from J; bases not matched to a gene: 6. The CDR3 totals 13 residues. Germline V gives CDR1 MNHEY, CDR2 SVGEGT.

This clonotype showed up just a few times. V and J are TRBV4-2 and TRBJ2-1; TRBD1 agrees at 9 bases. This CDR3 contains 17 residues. Trimming took 0 bases from V and 3 from J; bases not matched to a gene: 6. CDR1 and CDR2 (germline): LGHNA, YNFKEQ. The CDR3 region has the DNA TGTGCCAGCAGCCAAGATCCTGGGACAGGGATCTACAATGAGCAGTTCTTC. Its translation is CASSQDPGTGIYNEQFF.

Only a few counts were recorded for this clonotype. The chain employs TRBV7-2 and TRBJ2-2; D gene ambiguous. The CDR3 length is 15 residues. Between the trimmed V and J ends, which lost 2 bases and 4 bases, there was a span of 11 bases. The germline V gene has CDR1 SGHTA and CDR2 FQGNSA. DNA for the CDR3: TGTGCCAGCAGCTTAAGGTCTAGTCGCACCGGGGAGCTGTTTTTT. This gives the protein CASSLRSSRTGELFF.

This clonotype has just a few counts. V usage is TRBV20-1 and J usage is TRBJ2-5, with D possibly TRBD2 on 6 matching bases. This CDR3 region has 15 residues. Germline V gene sequence: CDR1 DFQATT, CDR2 SNEGSKA (reference sequence). Trimming cost V 0 bases and J 1 base, with 12 bases left between them. In nucleotides, the CDR3 is TGCAGTGCTAGAGATGGGGGGAATACCCAAGAGACCCAGTACTTC. This codes for CSARDGGNTQETQYF.

The chain has TRBV7-9 and TRBJ2-2, with D uncertain. The germline CDR1 and CDR2 sequences are SEHNR and FQNEAQ (reference sequence). This CDR3 region has 14 residues. Trimming removed 3 bases from V and 2 bases from J, with 7 bases in between. CDR3 protein: CASSFAANTGELFF. DNA for the CDR3: TGTGCCAGCAGCTTTGCAGCCAACACCGGGGAGCTGTTTTTT.

This rearrangement joins TRBV10-3 to TRBJ2-3, with 12 bases matching TRBD2. Looked up from germline, CDR1 is ENHRY and CDR2 is SYGVKD. This CDR3 spans 15 amino acids. Losses at the gene ends were 7 bases for V and 0 bases for J; bases not matched to a gene: 2. The CDR3, as DNA: TGTGCCATCACCGGGACTAGCGGGAGCACAGATACGCAGTATTTT. It codes for CAITGTSGSTDTQYF.

The V and J genes are TRBV24-1 and TRBJ2-3, with 8 positions matching TRBD1. V was clipped by 2 bases and J by 3 bases; unmatched bases: 6. Per germline, CDR1 KGHDR and CDR2 SFDVKD. This CDR3 region has 16 residues. The CDR3 nucleotides are TGTGCCACCAGTGATTGGGTGACAGGGGAGACAGATACGCAGTATTTT. As protein: CATSDWVTGETDTQYF.

In its sample, this clonotype was seen a few times. V and J are TRBV7-8 and TRBJ1-1, with D maybe TRBD1 (6 bases). The CDR3 is 15 residues long. V was clipped by 6 bases and J by 0 bases, with 14 bases between them. Germline CDR1 SGHVS, CDR2 FQNEAQ. The CDR3 is CASSSRQVMNTEAFF. CDR3 DNA: TGTGCCAGCAGTTCGAGACAGGTCATGAACACTGAAGCTTTCTTT.

This clonotype occurred many times. The chain recombines TRBV12-3 or TRBV12-4 with TRBJ2-2; no firm D call. Trimming took 2 bases from V and 5 from J, leaving 6 bases between them. The CDR3 is made up of 13 amino acids. In DNA, the CDR3 is TGTGCCAGCAGTTTATGGGCTACCGGGGAGCTGTTTTTT. Translation: CASSLWATGELFF.

The chain carries TRBV7-9 and TRBJ1-6; D remains unclear. The CDR3 consists of 13 residues. V lost 8 bases and J lost 7, with 12 bases in between. CDR1 and CDR2 (germline): SEHNR, FQNEAQ (reference sequence). The CDR3 DNA reads TGTGCCAGCGGAGCACGGCTAAATTCACCCCTCCACTTT. Protein sequence: CASGARLNSPLHF. Looking up the rest from reference TRBV7-9 and TRBJ1-6 gives the full variable domain: DTGVSQNPRHKITKRGQNVTFRCDPISEHNRLYWYRQTLGQGPEFLTYFQNEAQLEKSRLLSDRFSAERPKGSFSTLEIQRTEQGDSAMYLCASGARLNSPLHFGNGTRLTVT.

This clonotype turned up a few times. The rearrangement joins TRBV20-1 to TRBJ2-1, with a weak D call TRBD2 (5 bases). The germline V gene has CDR1 DFQATT and CDR2 SNEGSKA (reference sequence). V was cut by 7 bases and J by 6 bases, with 13 bases left in between. CDR3 length: 12 amino acids. The CDR3 spells CSEASSSNEQFF. The DNA of the CDR3 is TGCAGTGAGGCTAGCAGCAGCAATGAGCAGTTCTTC.

V and J are TRBV11-2 and TRBJ2-3; D may be TRBD1 or TRBD2 (5 bases each). CDR3 length: 17 residues. The V end was cut by 1 base, the J end by 5 bases, with 19 bases between. Germline V gives CDR1 SGHAT, CDR2 FQNNGV. The CDR3 DNA reads TGTGCCAGCAGCTTAGTGAGGAGGACCATGAGGGGAGATACGCAGTATTTT. Its translation: CASSLVRRTMRGDTQYF.

The chain couples TRBV20-1 to TRBJ1-5, with D perhaps TRBD1 (5 bases). The length of the CDR3 is 13 residues. Germline V gene data show CDR1 as DFQATT and CDR2 as SNEGSKA (reference sequence). The germline V and J ends were trimmed by 6 bases and 0 bases, with 9 bases remaining between them. The CDR3 DNA is TGCAGTGCGCTGACAGTTAGCAATCAGCCCCAGCATTTT. Residues: CSALTVSNQPQHF.